The rows below give T cell receptor beta chains drawn from one sample of a study of blood T cells in healthy people across ages. TCRdb re-derived calls from the 5' RACE reads in MiXCR, one entry per CDR3 protein. In the table there are about 560,000 distinct CDR3 sequences, roughly a quarter of which are singletons. This sample also belongs to another study, concerning T cells of mothers and their children.

Sequenced: blood. The receptors come from a boy aged 2 to 10 in good health. Both conserved end residues are part of each CDR3. Each record gives: J gene, V gene, CDR3 protein.

j_call: TRBJ2-6
v_call: TRBV19
cdr3_aa: CASSTHYSGANVLTF

j_call: TRBJ1-5
v_call: TRBV6-5
cdr3_aa: CASSYIRGSSNQPQHF

j_call: TRBJ2-6
v_call: TRBV12-3/TRBV12-4
cdr3_aa: CASSLVGRGLSGANVLTF

j_call: TRBJ2-7
v_call: TRBV20-1
cdr3_aa: CSAMIDNGEQYF

j_call: TRBJ2-1
v_call: TRBV7-3
cdr3_aa: CASSLSSSGSNEQFF

j_call: -
v_call: TRBV5-5
cdr3_aa: CASSFQAGEQFF

j_call: TRBJ2-5
v_call: TRBV20-1
cdr3_aa: CSASGQLETQYF

j_call: TRBJ2-7
v_call: TRBV19
cdr3_aa: CASSIRSGIVQYF

j_call: TRBJ2-2
v_call: TRBV3-1
cdr3_aa: CASSQDRVSGWNTGELFF

j_call: TRBJ2-1
v_call: TRBV5-1
cdr3_aa: CASSPPGLAGVNEQFF

j_call: TRBJ2-1
v_call: TRBV7-9
cdr3_aa: CASSFSGSKNEQFF

j_call: TRBJ2-5
v_call: TRBV15
cdr3_aa: CATSRDPQPQETQYF

j_call: -
v_call: TRBV4-3
cdr3_aa: CASSHKFLAEQYF

j_call: TRBJ2-2
v_call: TRBV25-1
cdr3_aa: CASSEYGLGNTGELFF

j_call: TRBJ1-1
v_call: TRBV30
cdr3_aa: CAWSVSLIKGGVNTEAFF

j_call: TRBJ2-1
v_call: TRBV29-1
cdr3_aa: CSVETAGGSSYNEQFF

j_call: TRBJ2-5
v_call: TRBV5-1
cdr3_aa: CASRGVNQETQYF

j_call: TRBJ2-6
v_call: TRBV27
cdr3_aa: CASRSVGQGAGANVLTF

j_call: TRBJ1-1
v_call: TRBV29-1
cdr3_aa: CSVSGRLNTEAFF

j_call: TRBJ2-7
v_call: TRBV18
cdr3_aa: CASSPSQGAKYYEQYF

j_call: TRBJ2-7
v_call: TRBV6-2/TRBV6-3
cdr3_aa: CASSYSRDGWQLPYEQYF

j_call: TRBJ2-1
v_call: TRBV7-9
cdr3_aa: CASRGTSGTGASYNEQFF

j_call: TRBJ2-2
v_call: TRBV12-3/TRBV12-4
cdr3_aa: CASSPIGRTGELFF

j_call: TRBJ2-3
v_call: TRBV6-4
cdr3_aa: CASSEGLAGGDTQYF

j_call: TRBJ1-1
v_call: TRBV7-8
cdr3_aa: CASSPAGTENTEAFF

j_call: TRBJ1-3
v_call: TRBV10-3
cdr3_aa: CAIRGQGASGNTIYF

j_call: TRBJ2-3
v_call: TRBV7-3
cdr3_aa: CASSLSELITDTQYF

j_call: TRBJ2-7
v_call: TRBV12-3/TRBV12-4
cdr3_aa: CASSTGGLLGEQYF

j_call: TRBJ2-1
v_call: TRBV27
cdr3_aa: CAGGRGNEQFF

j_call: TRBJ2-5
v_call: TRBV20-1
cdr3_aa: CGASGRGGETQYF

j_call: TRBJ1-2
v_call: TRBV5-1
cdr3_aa: CASSSRQDNYGYTF

j_call: TRBJ2-1
v_call: TRBV11-2
cdr3_aa: CASSPRTGLRRNEQFF

j_call: TRBJ2-4
v_call: TRBV7-9
cdr3_aa: CASSSTSGAKNIQYF

j_call: -
v_call: TRBV9
cdr3_aa: CASSVMGGRRNEQFF

j_call: TRBJ2-7
v_call: TRBV27
cdr3_aa: CASSLYGPTYEQYF

j_call: TRBJ2-2
v_call: TRBV12-3/TRBV12-4
cdr3_aa: CASSFASGTGITGELFF

j_call: TRBJ2-2
v_call: TRBV12-3/TRBV12-4
cdr3_aa: CASSELATGTGELFF

j_call: TRBJ1-2
v_call: TRBV19
cdr3_aa: CASSIPGQDLYGYTF